A selection of T cell receptor beta chains follows, all from one sample in a study of memory CD4+ T cells and cytomegalovirus serostatus. Repertoires were generated with immunoSEQ multiplex PCR, while TCRdb's copy carries only in-frame clones and drops some. The sample has approximately 61,000 clones; 75% to 85% are singletons. Sequenced sample: memory CD4+ T cells from blood. These receptors were taken from an adult in good health and CMV-seronegative. Both conserved end residues are part of each CDR3. The D gene is left open where the match is weak. Rows may omit the clone size; those that give it use once, few, many or a size class.

v_gene	d_gene	j_gene	abundance	CDR3aa	CDR3nt
TRBV9	.	TRBJ2-2	.	CASSVALSRGTGELFF	TGTGCCAGCAGCGTAGCTTTATCCAGGGGCACCGGGGAGCTGTTTTTT
TRBV19	.	TRBJ2-2	.	CASKHVAAGELFF	TGTGCCAGTAAACATGTGGCGGCCGGGGAGCTGTTTTTT
TRBV5-1	.	TRBJ2-5	.	CASSFSDRYQETQYF	TGCGCCAGCAGCTTTAGCGACAGGTACCAAGAGACCCAGTACTTC
TRBV6-1	.	TRBJ1-6	.	CASREAVTFNSPLHF	TGTGCCAGTAGAGAGGCTGTGACGTTTAATTCACCCCTCCACTTT
TRBV6-4	.	TRBJ2-3	.	CASSDQGGSTDTQYF	TGTGCCAGCAGTGACCAAGGGGGAAGCACAGATACGCAGTATTTT
TRBV7-8	.	TRBJ2-7	.	CASSYERNSYEQYF	TGTGCCAGCAGCTACGAGCGGAACTCCTACGAGCAGTACTTC
TRBV27	.	TRBJ2-1	.	CASDCEQFF	TGTGCCAGCGATTGTGAGCAGTTCTTC
TRBV5-1	.	TRBJ2-5	.	CASSLGLAAETQYF	TGCGCCAGCAGCTTGGGGTTAGCGGCAGAGACCCAGTACTTC
TRBV7-3	TRBD1	TRBJ1-1	few	CASSLNRGREAFF	TGTGCCAGCAGCTTAAACAGGGGGCGCGAAGCTTTCTTT
TRBV5-4	TRBD1	TRBJ1-2	once	CASSGTDRGLGYTF	TGTGCCAGCAGCGGGACGGACAGGGGATTGGGCTACACCTTC
TRBV18	.	TRBJ1-2	.	CASSPGGNYGYTF	TGTGCCAGCTCACCAGGGGGTAACTATGGCTACACCTTC
TRBV6-1	.	TRBJ1-5	.	CASSEAHSNQPQHF	TGTGCCAGCAGTGAAGCACACAGCAATCAGCCCCAGCATTTT
TRBV6-4	TRBD2	TRBJ2-1	.	CASSDPAGGPNEQFF	TGTGCCAGCAGTGACCCAGCGGGGGGGCCGAATGAGCAGTTCTTC
TRBV13	.	TRBJ2-7	.	CASSLSGALFSEQYF	TGTGCCAGCAGCTTATCAGGGGCCCTTTTCTCCGAGCAGTACTTC
TRBV7-4	.	TRBJ1-3	.	CASSQRQERPSGNTIYF	TGTGCCAGCAGCCAAAGACAGGAGCGTCCCTCTGGAAACACCATATATTTT
TRBV18	.	TRBJ1-2	.	CASSPLRGREDYGYTF	TGTGCCAGCTCACCACTACGAGGCAGGGAGGACTATGGCTACACCTTC
TRBV7-2	.	TRBJ2-7	.	CASSPANRGHEQYF	TGTGCCAGCAGCCCAGCGAATCGGGGCCACGAGCAGTACTTC
TRBV11-2	.	TRBJ2-1	.	CASSLIRTVTYNEQFF	TGTGCCAGCAGCCTAATAAGGACTGTAACCTACAATGAGCAGTTCTTC
TRBV5-1	.	TRBJ1-6	.	CASNDGGNSPLHF	TGCGCCAGCAATGACGGGGGGAATTCACCCCTCCACTTT
TRBV28	TRBD1	TRBJ1-1	.	CASRITSTGRYLNTEAFF	TGTGCCAGCCGAATCACCTCGACAGGGAGATACTTGAACACTGAAGCTTTCTTT
TRBV30	.	TRBJ1-5	.	CAWSVGRDQPQHF	TGTGCCTGGAGTGTCGGCAGAGATCAGCCCCAGCATTTT
TRBV4-1	.	TRBJ2-5	.	CASSRPGGETQYF	TGCGCCAGCAGCCGCCCCGGGGGTGAGACCCAGTACTTC
TRBV11-3	TRBD2	TRBJ2-7	.	CASSLGRPGLAPTYEQYF	TGTGCCAGCAGCTTAGGCAGGCCGGGACTAGCCCCAACCTACGAGCAGTACTTC
TRBV29-1	.	TRBJ2-1	.	CSVQRLRALDDEQFF	TGCAGCGTCCAAAGACTCCGGGCCCTAGATGATGAGCAGTTCTTC
TRBV4-2	.	TRBJ2-1	.	CASSLADYYNEQFF	TGTGCCAGCAGCCTGGCGGACTACTACAATGAGCAGTTCTTC
TRBV7-3	TRBD1	TRBJ1-2	.	CASSNLPGQGLPFHGYTF	TGTGCCAGCAGCAACCTACCGGGACAGGGCCTACCTTTCCATGGCTACACCTTC
TRBV7-8	.	TRBJ1-1	.	CASSLARPTRQVHTEAFF	TGTGCCAGCAGCTTAGCGCGCCCAACTCGACAGGTACACACTGAAGCTTTCTTT
TRBV6-6	TRBD2	TRBJ2-5	.	CASLAGGPVETQYF	TGTGCCAGCTTAGCGGGGGGGCCGGTGGAGACCCAGTACTTC
TRBV19	.	TRBJ1-2	.	CASSTRTTSNYGYTF	TGTGCCAGTAGTACAAGGACAACTTCTAACTATGGCTACACCTTC
TRBV10-2	.	TRBJ2-7	.	CASSVGRPTYEQYF	TGCGCCAGCAGTGTTGGCAGACCAACCTACGAGCAGTACTTC